The 27 T cell receptor beta chains in this list originate from one sample, sequenced in a study of blood T cell repertoires in COVID-19. The method was immunoSEQ multiplex PCR; TCRdb's version includes in-frame clones alone and lacks a portion of them. The sample records 130,000 to 150,000 clones, roughly 90% being singletons. Sequencing input: PBMCs or T cells enriched from blood (not recorded which). The receptors here all came from a woman in her 30s with acute COVID-19.

CDR3 sequence reads: CATKERDSRNEKLFF. DNA of the CDR3: TGTGCCACTAAAGAGAGGGACAGTCGTAATGAAAAACTGTTTTTT. The chain couples TRBV10-3 to TRBJ1-4, with 7 bases fitting TRBD1. The CDR3 is made up of 15 amino acids. The germline gives CDR1 ENHRY, CDR2 SYGVKD. The V and J ends lost 10 bases and 4 bases, in that order; junction bases with no gene match: 12.

This clone was detected only a few times. The CDR3 DNA follows: TGCGCCAGCAGCCAAGATCCACAGGGGGGGTGGTCACCCCTCCACTTT. Amino acid sequence: CASSQDPQGGWSPLHF. The chain combines TRBV4-3 with TRBJ1-6, with 8 bases fitting TRBD1. The J segment lost 10 bases and the V segment lost 0 bases, leaving 8 bases of the junction unmatched. CDR1 and CDR2 (germline): LGHNA, YSLEER. The CDR3 is made up of 16 amino acids.

The chain uses TRBV5-8 and TRBJ1-2; D is possibly TRBD1 (5 bases). Germline V gene sequence: CDR1 SGHTS, CDR2 YDEGEE. The V and J ends lost 2 bases and 4 bases respectively, with 9 bases between them. CDR3 length: 13 amino acids. The CDR3 sequence: CASSFSGPYGYTF. CDR3 nucleotide sequence: TGTGCCAGCAGCTTCTCAGGGCCCTATGGCTACACCTTC.

V gene TRBV7-9 combines with J gene TRBJ1-5, with 9 bases identical to TRBD1. Germline CDR1 is SEHNR and CDR2 is FQNEAQ (reference sequence). This CDR3 has 14 residues. V lost 8 bases, J lost 3 bases, and 5 bases stayed unmatched. The CDR3 DNA follows: TGTGCCAGCGGGACAGGGTCTCCCAATCAGCCCCAGCATTTT. Amino acids: CASGTGSPNQPQHF.

The chain recombines TRBV5-1 with TRBJ1-1; weak D call: TRBD1 (6 bases). The CDR3 is 14 amino acids. The germline CDR1 and CDR2 sequences are SGHRS and YFSETQ. The V gene lost 1 base and the J gene lost 4 bases, with 11 bases spanning the gap. The CDR3 DNA reads TGCGCCAGCAGCTTGTCACAGGGTACCACTGAAGCTTTCTTT. Translating it yields CASSLSQGTTEAFF.

The V call is TRBV12-3 or TRBV12-4, the J call TRBJ1-2; D gene unclear. Trimming removed 6 bases from V and 8 bases from J, with 16 bases in between. CDR3 length: 13 residues. The CDR3 loop reads CASRASGLYGYTF. CDR3 DNA: TGTGCCAGCAGAGCCTCGGGGTTGTACGGCTACACCTTC.

J is TRBJ2-7 and V is TRBV19, with unresolved D. The CDR3 totals 13 residues. V gave up 6 bases and J gave up 5 bases, with 14 bases separating them. The germline CDR1 and CDR2 sequences are LNHDA and SQIVND (reference sequence). CDR3 sequence reads: CASSIETRHEQYF. The CDR3 DNA sequence: TGTGCCAGTAGCATTGAGACACGCCACGAGCAGTACTTC.

The V gene is TRBV9, the J gene TRBJ1-3, with a weak D call TRBD1 (5 bases). V was trimmed by 5 bases and J by 7 bases, leaving 16 bases between them. The CDR3 totals 14 residues. Germline V lookup: CDR1 SGDLS, CDR2 YYNGEE. CDR3 in DNA: TGTGCCAGCAGTGATATAGGGGTAAAGAACACCATATATTTT. It translates to CASSDIGVKNTIYF.

The rearrangement uses TRBV29-1 and TRBJ1-2, with 9 bases identical to TRBD1. Per the germline V gene, CDR1 is SQVTM and CDR2 is ANQGSEA. The CDR3 spans 12 residues. After removal of 5 bases from V and 3 bases from J, the junction contained 1 base not matched to a gene. CDR3: CSVRDRDYGYTF. The DNA for the CDR3 is TGCAGCGTTAGGGACAGGGACTATGGCTACACCTTC.

This clone appeared once. Other DNA sequences in the same sample also yield this CDR3. The chain recombines TRBV27 with TRBJ1-1; D is undetermined. CDR1 and CDR2 from the germline V gene are MNHEY and SMNVEV (reference sequence). Trimming cost V 3 bases and J 0 bases, with 5 bases left between them. The CDR3 is 13 residues long. CDR3 nucleotide sequence: TGTGCCAGCAGTTTCTCCGTGAACACTGAAGCTTTCTTT. Translating it yields CASSFSVNTEAFF.

CDR3 in amino acids: CASSILGREKLFF. The CDR3 DNA sequence: TGTGCCAGTAGTATTTTGGGGAGAGAAAAACTGTTTTTT. This chain connects TRBV19 to TRBJ1-4; D unclear. Germline CDR1 reads LNHDA; CDR2 reads SQIVND (reference sequence). Trimming removed 3 bases from V and 8 bases from J, with 10 bases in between. CDR3 length equals 13 residues.

The rearrangement joins TRBV23-1 to TRBJ1-5; 7 bases are a match to TRBD1. TRBV23-1 is an ORF; its function is uncertain. The CDR3 contains 14 residues. The trim removed 2 bases at V and 5 bases at J, leaving 3 bases unmatched. The CDR3 bases are TGCGCCAGCAGTCAAACAGGGGATTATCAGCCCCAGCATTTT. Amino acids: CASSQTGDYQPQHF.

The chain links TRBV9 to TRBJ1-4; no reliable D call. CDR1 is SGDLS and CDR2 is YYNGEE in the germline V gene. This CDR3 is 15 amino acids long. V dropped 5 bases and J dropped 7 bases, with 18 bases sitting between them. The CDR3 DNA is TGTGCCAGCAGTCCCGGGTCCATCGGAAGTGAAAAACTGTTTTTT. The encoded protein is CASSPGSIGSEKLFF.

The chain has TRBV20-1 and TRBJ2-7, with D maybe TRBD2 (5 bases). The V and J ends lost 6 bases and 5 bases respectively, with 8 bases between them. The CDR3 has 10 amino acids. CDR1 DFQATT and CDR2 SNEGSKA come from the germline V gene (reference sequence). CDR3 amino acids: CSAKRDEQYF. The CDR3 DNA follows: TGCAGTGCGAAGAGGGACGAGCAGTACTTC.

The V call is TRBV28, the J call TRBJ1-1; tentative D call: TRBD1 (6 bases). V lost 4 bases and J lost 6, with 21 bases in between. The CDR3 is made up of 16 amino acids. The germline CDR1 and CDR2 sequences are MDHEN and SYDVKM. The CDR3 bases are TGTGCCAGCAGTTCCCAACAGGGCGGCACGAAGGCTGAAGCTTTCTTT. Translating gives CASSSQQGGTKAEAFF.

The chain has TRBV27 and TRBJ1-6; D possibly corresponds to TRBD1 (6 bases). The CDR3 runs to 16 residues. Germline V gives CDR1 MNHEY, CDR2 SMNVEV (reference sequence). V gave up 4 bases and J gave up 7 bases, with 17 bases separating them. The chain's CDR3 is CASSWGRTGWNSPLHF. The CDR3 DNA reads as TGTGCCAGCAGTTGGGGACGCACAGGGTGGAATTCACCCCTCCACTTT.

The chain recombines TRBV12-3 or TRBV12-4 with TRBJ2-7; D is uncertain. This CDR3 has 13 residues. V lost 5 bases to trimming and J lost 2 bases, with 10 bases between them. DNA for the CDR3: TGTGCCAGCAGTGCTAGTTACGCCTACGAGCAGTACTTC. Translated, it gives CASSASYAYEQYF.

The V gene is TRBV18, the J gene TRBJ2-5, with D unresolved. Germline V gene lookup returns CDR1 KGHSH and CDR2 LQKENI. V lost 3 bases, J lost 2 bases, and 4 bases lay in between. The CDR3 sequence is 12 residues long. DNA for the CDR3: TGTGCCAGCTCACCGGAGCAAGAGACCCAGTACTTC. It translates to CASSPEQETQYF. The full variable domain, with the rest looked up from reference TRBV18 and TRBJ2-5, is NAGVMQNPRHLVRRRGQEARLRCSPMKGHSHVYWYRQLPEEGLKFMVYLQKENIIDESGMPKERFSAEFPKEGPSILRIQQVVRGDSAAYFCASSPEQETQYFGPGTRLLVL.

The chain is built from TRBV6-4 and TRBJ2-2; D perhaps matches TRBD2 (6 bases). V was shortened by 4 bases and J by 6 bases, with 15 bases between the two germline ends. Looked up from germline, CDR1 is MRHNA and CDR2 is SNTAGT. The CDR3 totals 15 residues. Here the CDR3 DNA reads TGTGCCAGCAGTGCATACTCTAGCGCGGCCGGGGAGCTGTTTTTT. Translation gives CASSAYSSAAGELFF.

CDR3 protein: CASTPGKTTGELFF. CDR3 DNA sequence: TGTGCCAGTACCCCGGGAAAGACCACCGGGGAGCTGTTTTTT. The chain recombines TRBV19 with TRBJ2-2; weak D call: TRBD2 (5 bases). In germline, CDR1 is LNHDA, CDR2 SQIVND (reference sequence). V lost 7 bases and J lost 4, with 13 bases in between. This CDR3 contains 14 residues.

This chain joins TRBV7-2 and TRBJ1-6, with 7 bases identical to TRBD1. The CDR3 sequence is 14 residues long. J gave up 6 bases and V 3 bases, and 2 bases lay outside the gene matches. Germline CDR1 reads SGHTA; CDR2 reads FQGNSA. Here the CDR3 reads CASSFDRANSPLHF. The DNA for the CDR3 is TGTGCCAGCAGCTTCGACAGGGCTAATTCACCCCTCCACTTT.

Here the CDR3 reads CASSTNYAVSYNEQFF. The CDR3 DNA reads as TGTGCCAGTAGTACTAACTACGCGGTCTCCTACAATGAGCAGTTCTTC. The chain joins TRBV19 to TRBJ2-1; D not certain. The V end was cut by 4 bases, the J end by 0 bases, with 13 bases between. Germline CDR1 is LNHDA and CDR2 is SQIVND (reference sequence). The CDR3 runs 16 residues.

The chain combines TRBV6-5 with TRBJ2-1; 10 bases match TRBD2. The CDR3 has 15 amino acids. The J segment lost 4 bases and the V segment lost 6 bases, leaving 6 bases of the junction unmatched. The V gene's germline CDR1 is MNHEY and CDR2 SVGAGI. The CDR3 is CASRIAGGYYNEQFF. The CDR3, as DNA: TGTGCCAGCAGAATAGCGGGAGGTTATTACAATGAGCAGTTCTTC.

This chain uses TRBV10-3 with TRBJ2-5; tentatively, D is TRBD2 (5 bases). V dropped 4 bases and J dropped 5 bases, with 17 bases sitting between them. The CDR3 extends over 15 amino acids. Germline V gene data show CDR1 as ENHRY and CDR2 as SYGVKD. The CDR3 spells CAISGLDTRGETQYF. The CDR3, as DNA: TGTGCCATCAGTGGCCTGGATACGCGCGGGGAGACCCAGTACTTC.

V and J are TRBV28 and TRBJ2-7, with TRBD1 as a possible D gene (5 bases). The CDR3 covers 12 residues. Germline-derived CDR1 and CDR2 are MDHEN and SYDVKM. The germline V and J ends were trimmed by 8 bases and 2 bases, with 10 bases remaining between them. The CDR3 here is CASARVTYEQYF. CDR3 nucleotide sequence: TGTGCCAGCGCCAGGGTAACCTACGAGCAGTACTTC.

V is TRBV11-3 and J is TRBJ1-5; 11 positions agree with TRBD1. V lost 5 bases to trimming and J lost 11 bases; unmatched junction nucleotides: 11. The CDR3 has 15 residues. Germline V lookup: CDR1 SGHNT, CDR2 YENEEA. CDR3 residues: CASSVRDRGGIAQHF. The CDR3 nucleotides read TGTGCCAGCAGCGTGAGGGACAGGGGGGGTATCGCCCAGCATTTT.

The rearrangement joins TRBV7-9 to TRBJ1-2, with D perhaps matching TRBD1 (6 bases). The CDR3 has 14 amino acids. V dropped 5 bases and J dropped 4 bases, with 14 bases sitting between them. Germline V lookup: CDR1 SEHNR, CDR2 FQNEAQ (reference sequence). The CDR3 protein is CASSVQGTGYGYTF. The CDR3 DNA sequence: TGTGCCAGCAGCGTACAGGGCACCGGCTATGGCTACACCTTC.